This TCR beta chain was sequenced in a study of technical replicates of blood from several donors. The CDR3 totals 16 residues. V was clipped by 5 bases and J by 0 bases, with 16 bases between them. Germline-derived CDR1 and CDR2 are LGHNA and YNFKEQ. The table came from immunoSEQ multiplex PCR; TCRdb's copy has only in-frame clones and leaves some out. Among approximately 79,000 clones listed, nearly 98% were seen once. The V and J genes are TRBV4-2 and TRBJ1-1; TRBD1 might be the D (5 bases). The sample taken for sequencing was T cells isolated from PBMCs. The TCR originated in a human donor in good health. The CDR3 region has the DNA TGTGCCAGCAGCAAGGGGTATGGGAATGTGAACACTGAAGCTTTCTTT. The encoded protein is CASSKGYGNVNTEAFF.